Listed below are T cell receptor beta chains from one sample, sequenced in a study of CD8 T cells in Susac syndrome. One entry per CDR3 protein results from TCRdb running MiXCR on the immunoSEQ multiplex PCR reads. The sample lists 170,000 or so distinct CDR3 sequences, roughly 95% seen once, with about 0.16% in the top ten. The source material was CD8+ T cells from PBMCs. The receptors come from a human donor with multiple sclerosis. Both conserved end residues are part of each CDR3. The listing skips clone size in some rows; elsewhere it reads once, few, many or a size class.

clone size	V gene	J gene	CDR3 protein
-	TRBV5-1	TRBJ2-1	CASSLLVHYNEQFF
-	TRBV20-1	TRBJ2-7	CSAKIRGNSYEQYF
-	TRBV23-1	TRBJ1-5	CASSQSGGNQPQHF
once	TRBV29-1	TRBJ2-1	CSVDKSSYNEQFF
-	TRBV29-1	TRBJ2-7	CSVSRGLRYEQYF
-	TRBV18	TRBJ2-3	CASVPPSGRSDTQYF
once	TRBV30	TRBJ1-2	CAWSVWGDYGYTF
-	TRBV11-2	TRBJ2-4	CASSLDNLGLWRYF
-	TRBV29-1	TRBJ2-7	CSVEVQTGDYEQYF
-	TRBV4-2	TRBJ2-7	CASSQEDFLLYEQYF
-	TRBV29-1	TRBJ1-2	CSVAGAAGATGYTF
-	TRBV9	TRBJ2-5	CASSGDRGLVETQYF
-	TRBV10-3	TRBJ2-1	CAISESTSGRVNEQFF
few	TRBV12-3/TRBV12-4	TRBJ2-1	CASSLDPYNEQFF
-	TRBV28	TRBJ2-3	CASTTSGRGDTQYF
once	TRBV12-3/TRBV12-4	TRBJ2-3	CASSMRPFTDTQYF
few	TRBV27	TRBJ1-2	CASSGSPGAYGYTF
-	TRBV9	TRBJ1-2	CASSVFELANYGYTF
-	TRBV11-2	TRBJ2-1	CASSLGDGSYNEQFF
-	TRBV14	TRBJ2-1	CASSQGTTNEQFF
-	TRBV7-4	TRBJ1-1	CASSFTGGGTEAFF
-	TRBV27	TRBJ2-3	CASSLGATDTQYF
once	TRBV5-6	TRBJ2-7	CASSLGQGAHEQYF
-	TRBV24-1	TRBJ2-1	CATSGHRNEQFF
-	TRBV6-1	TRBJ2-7	CASSTPHLADSYEQYF
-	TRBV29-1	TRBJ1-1	CSPDRGRTEAFF
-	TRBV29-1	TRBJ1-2	CSVVTSGFGGYTF
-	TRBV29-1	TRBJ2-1	CSLAGRDGYNEQFF
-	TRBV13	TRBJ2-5	CASSTRQEGPLETQYF
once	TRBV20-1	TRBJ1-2	CSAVWGARGYTF
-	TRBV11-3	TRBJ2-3	CASSPASGGTDTQYF
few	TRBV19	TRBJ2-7	CASSTRDSYEQYF
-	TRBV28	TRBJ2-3	CASSQLAGGPRGTQYF
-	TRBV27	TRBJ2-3	CASRSGGDTQYF
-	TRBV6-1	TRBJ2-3	CASSLFTPYVPDTQYF
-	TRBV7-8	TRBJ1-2	CASSLASYGYTF
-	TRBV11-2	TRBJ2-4	CASSGLRAKNIQYF
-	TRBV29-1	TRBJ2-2	CSVRLGGGELFF
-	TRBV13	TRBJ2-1	CASSEAGGGIYEQFF
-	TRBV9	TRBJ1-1	CASSDQPGQLNAFF
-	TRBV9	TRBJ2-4	CASSVEGRHIQYF
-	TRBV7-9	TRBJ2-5	CASSLYSETQYF
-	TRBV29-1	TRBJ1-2	CSVQEINYGYTF
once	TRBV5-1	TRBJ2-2	CASSFGINTGELFF
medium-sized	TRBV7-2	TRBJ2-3	CASSQGASWDTQYF
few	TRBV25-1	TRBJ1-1	CASSRTGNTEAFF
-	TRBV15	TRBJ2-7	CATSDRGPYEQYF
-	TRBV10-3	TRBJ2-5	CAISEPGRDGETQYF
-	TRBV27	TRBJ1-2	CASSGGQGFGYTF
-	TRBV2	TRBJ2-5	CASSPTPAQETQYF
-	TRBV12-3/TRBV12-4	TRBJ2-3	CASSPEHPSDTDTQYF
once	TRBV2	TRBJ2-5	CASSDPGQGETQYF
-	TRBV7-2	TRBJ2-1	CASSLHGGTSSYNEQFF
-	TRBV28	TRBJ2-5	CASSSSINQGGETQYF
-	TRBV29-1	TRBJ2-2	CSVLPRDRGELFF
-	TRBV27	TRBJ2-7	CASSLQGGSRGEQYF
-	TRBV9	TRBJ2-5	CASGAGTPLETQYF